The rows below give T cell receptor beta chains drawn from one sample of a study of cytomegalovirus exposure and HLA in healthy donors. TCRdb keeps only in-frame clones here, not all; method: immunoSEQ multiplex PCR. Among some 170,000 clones listed, about 81% were seen once. Specimen: PBMCs. All receptors derive from a young woman in good health and CMV-seronegative. The CDR3 runs from the conserved cysteine through the conserved F or W. Clone size, where shown, is once, few, many, or a class for clones that have expanded.

abundance | j_gene | v_gene | len | CDR3aa
- | TRBJ2-7 | TRBV30 | 13 | CAWNRAGTYEQYF
few | TRBJ1-3 | TRBV28 | 14 | CASSFPGSGNTIYF
- | TRBJ2-1 | TRBV7-9 | 14 | CASTRTGVANEQFF
- | TRBJ1-1 | TRBV11-2 | 16 | CASSLDLRDRGLRAFF
- | TRBJ1-5 | TRBV6-1 | 15 | CASRDYRGSNQPQHF
- | TRBJ1-2 | TRBV5-4 | 12 | CASSLVNGGYTF
- | TRBJ1-1 | TRBV27 | 13 | CASSVQKNTEAFF
- | TRBJ2-5 | TRBV4-1 | 17 | CANNLRGRAGGVETQYF
- | TRBJ1-6 | TRBV7-3 | 13 | CASGTGVNSPLHF
- | TRBJ1-2 | TRBV5-4 | 16 | CASSLIGQGGQDGYTF
- | TRBJ1-1 | TRBV6-5 | 14 | CASSLYSGPFEAFF
- | TRBJ2-3 | TRBV9 | 15 | CASSVLGLETDTQYF
- | TRBJ1-2 | TRBV2 | 11 | CATGKDDGYTF
- | TRBJ1-1 | TRBV6-1 | 13 | CASTPRSFYGAFF
once | TRBJ2-1 | TRBV5-5 | 13 | CASSSEGTPWGFF
- | TRBJ1-6 | TRBV2 | 15 | CASRQGQPDNSPLHF
once | TRBJ1-2 | TRBV5-1 | 15 | CASSLELTGTGGYTF
- | TRBJ2-1 | TRBV9 | 15 | CASSVSGLSNNEQFF
- | TRBJ1-1 | TRBV28 | 16 | CASNTGTGGENTEAFF
- | TRBJ2-2 | TRBV5-6 | 15 | CASSPWGGLAGELFF
- | TRBJ1-1 | TRBV18 | 15 | CASSQGGSRVTEAFF
- | TRBJ2-2 | TRBV28 | 17 | CASSFYPEGAGTGELFF
- | TRBJ2-7 | TRBV30 | 14 | CAWRIAGSSYEQYF
- | TRBJ1-2 | TRBV14 | 15 | CASSQEFRADYGYTF
- | TRBJ2-1 | TRBV5-1 | 14 | CASSLGTGSASGFF
- | TRBJ2-5 | TRBV5-1 | 15 | CASSSPLAGGETQYF
- | TRBJ1-1 | TRBV28 | 13 | CASSSPGGTYAFF
- | TRBJ1-2 | TRBV5-1 | 13 | CASSPPGGNGYTF
- | TRBJ2-1 | TRBV11-2 | 18 | CASSPFGSRTGVRNEQFF
- | TRBJ2-7 | TRBV27 | 15 | CASRLQGGSYYEQYF
- | TRBJ2-5 | TRBV2 | 14 | CASYEDEGRETQYF
- | TRBJ1-5 | TRBV9 | 15 | CASSVDGAGNQPQHF
few | TRBJ2-1 | TRBV9 | 15 | CASSLDLSSYNEQFF
- | TRBJ1-4 | TRBV7-9 | 16 | CASSLGWGQTNEKLFF
- | TRBJ1-2 | TRBV5-6 | 13 | CASSLAGFYGYTF
- | TRBJ2-1 | TRBV4-1 | 18 | CASSQANLQQPGYNEQFF
- | TRBJ2-7 | TRBV29-1 | 16 | CSVEGTSGDSSYEQYF
- | TRBJ1-5 | TRBV19 | 11 | CASSADRGFFF
- | TRBJ2-7 | TRBV2 | 15 | CASSDSGQGYGEQYF
- | TRBJ2-1 | TRBV7-7 | 15 | CASSLSGSSYNEQFF
- | TRBJ2-7 | TRBV9 | 15 | CASSVVGDSSYEQYF
few | TRBJ2-7 | TRBV27 | 16 | CASSLSWQGARKEQYF